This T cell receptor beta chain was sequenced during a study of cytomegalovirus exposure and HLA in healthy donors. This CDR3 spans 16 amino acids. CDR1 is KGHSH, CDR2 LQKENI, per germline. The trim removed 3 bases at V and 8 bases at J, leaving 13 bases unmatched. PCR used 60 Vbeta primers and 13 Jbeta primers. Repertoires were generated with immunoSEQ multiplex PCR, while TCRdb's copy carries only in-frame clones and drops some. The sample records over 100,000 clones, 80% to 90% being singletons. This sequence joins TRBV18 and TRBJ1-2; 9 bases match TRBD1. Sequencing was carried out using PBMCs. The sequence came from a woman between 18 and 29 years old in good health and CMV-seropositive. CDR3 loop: CASSPSGDRVVKGYTF. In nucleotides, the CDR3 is TGTGCCAGCTCACCTTCGGGGGACAGGGTCGTAAAAGGCTACACCTTC.